The rows below give T cell receptor beta chains drawn from one sample of a study of blood T cell repertoires in COVID-19. Only in-frame clones appear in the TCRdb table, and some are missing; sequencing was by immunoSEQ multiplex PCR. The sample lists approximately 89,000 clones, about 80% occurring once. Sequenced: peripheral blood. The receptors stem from a human donor in a cohort sampled during active COVID-19. CDR3s include the opening cysteine and the closing phenylalanine or tryptophan. D genes are given only for firm matches. Not all rows give a size; the values are once, few, many and, for expanded clones, a class.

abundance: few
d_gene: TRBD2
j_gene: TRBJ2-2
v_gene: TRBV15
CDR3nt: TGTGCCACCAGCAGACAAAGCGGGGTAGTGTCTTTCGGGGAGCTGTTTTTT
CDR3aa: CATSRQSGVVSFGELFF

abundance: few
d_gene: TRBD2
j_gene: TRBJ2-7
v_gene: TRBV27
CDR3nt: TGTGCCAGCAGCCCAATTTCTGGGGCTAGCGGGAGCTACGAGCAGTACTTC
CDR3aa: CASSPISGASGSYEQYF

abundance: -
d_gene: TRBD2
j_gene: TRBJ2-3
v_gene: TRBV7-2
CDR3nt: TGTGCCAGCAGCTTAGCGCGACTAGCGGGAGCAAAAAAGACCACAGATACGCAGTATTTT
CDR3aa: CASSLARLAGAKKTTDTQYF

abundance: -
d_gene: TRBD2
j_gene: TRBJ2-5
v_gene: TRBV11-2
CDR3nt: TGTGCCAGCAGGAGGGGGGGTGGACTAGCGGGAGTAAAAGAGACCCAGTACTTC
CDR3aa: CASRRGGGLAGVKETQYF

abundance: -
d_gene: -
j_gene: TRBJ2-1
v_gene: TRBV14
CDR3nt: TGTGCCAGCAGCCAGCAAGCGAGCTCCTACAATGAGCAGTTCTTC
CDR3aa: CASSQQASSYNEQFF

abundance: once
d_gene: -
j_gene: TRBJ2-7
v_gene: TRBV9
CDR3nt: TGTGCCAGCAGCGTAGGTGGGGACTTTTCCTACGAGCAGTACTTC
CDR3aa: CASSVGGDFSYEQYF

abundance: -
d_gene: -
j_gene: TRBJ2-5
v_gene: TRBV19
CDR3nt: TGTGCCAGTAGTCTGGCTAGCGCCCTCCAAGAGACCCAGTACTTC
CDR3aa: CASSLASALQETQYF

abundance: -
d_gene: -
j_gene: TRBJ2-3
v_gene: TRBV19
CDR3nt: TGTGCCAGCAGGGTGGGCACAGATACGCAGTATTTT
CDR3aa: CASRVGTDTQYF

abundance: few
d_gene: TRBD1
j_gene: TRBJ2-2
v_gene: TRBV24-1
CDR3nt: TGTGCCACCGGTCTGACAGGGGGAACCGGGGAGCTGTTTTTT
CDR3aa: CATGLTGGTGELFF

abundance: -
d_gene: -
j_gene: TRBJ2-4
v_gene: TRBV13
CDR3nt: TGTGCCAGCAGCCTGCCGCGGCAGGGTGGATACATTCAGTACTTC
CDR3aa: CASSLPRQGGYIQYF

abundance: -
d_gene: -
j_gene: TRBJ2-7
v_gene: TRBV7-9
CDR3nt: TGTGCCAGCAGCCCAGCCCAGGGTGCATCTTACGAGCAGTACTTC
CDR3aa: CASSPAQGASYEQYF

abundance: -
d_gene: TRBD1
j_gene: TRBJ2-7
v_gene: TRBV7-3
CDR3nt: TGTGCCAGCAGCTCTCGGGACAGGGGGTACGAGCAGTACTTC
CDR3aa: CASSSRDRGYEQYF

abundance: once
d_gene: TRBD1
j_gene: TRBJ2-7
v_gene: TRBV25-1
CDR3nt: TGTGCCAGCAGTGAATCCGGGACAGGGGCCTACGAGCAGTACTTC
CDR3aa: CASSESGTGAYEQYF

abundance: few
d_gene: -
j_gene: TRBJ1-2
v_gene: TRBV7-2
CDR3nt: TGTGCCAGCAGCTCACAGGTTAACTATGGCTACACCTTC
CDR3aa: CASSSQVNYGYTF

abundance: -
d_gene: -
j_gene: TRBJ2-7
v_gene: TRBV19
CDR3nt: TGTGCCAGTAGTACACGGGATTACGAGCAGTACTTC
CDR3aa: CASSTRDYEQYF

abundance: -
d_gene: -
j_gene: TRBJ2-5
v_gene: TRBV7-8
CDR3nt: TGTGCCAGCAGCTTAAGGTCGGGCGACCGGGGAGAGACCCAGTACTTC
CDR3aa: CASSLRSGDRGETQYF

abundance: -
d_gene: -
j_gene: TRBJ1-1
v_gene: TRBV30
CDR3nt: TGTGCCTGGGTTGCGGGACTGGGGGGGGCTTTCTTT
CDR3aa: CAWVAGLGGAFF

abundance: -
d_gene: TRBD1
j_gene: TRBJ1-6
v_gene: TRBV18
CDR3nt: TGTGCCAGCTCCCCGGACAGGGACTCACCCCTCCACTTT
CDR3aa: CASSPDRDSPLHF

abundance: -
d_gene: TRBD1
j_gene: TRBJ1-6
v_gene: TRBV30
CDR3nt: TGTGCCTGGCAGACAGGGGGTAGATCACCCCTCCACTTT
CDR3aa: CAWQTGGRSPLHF